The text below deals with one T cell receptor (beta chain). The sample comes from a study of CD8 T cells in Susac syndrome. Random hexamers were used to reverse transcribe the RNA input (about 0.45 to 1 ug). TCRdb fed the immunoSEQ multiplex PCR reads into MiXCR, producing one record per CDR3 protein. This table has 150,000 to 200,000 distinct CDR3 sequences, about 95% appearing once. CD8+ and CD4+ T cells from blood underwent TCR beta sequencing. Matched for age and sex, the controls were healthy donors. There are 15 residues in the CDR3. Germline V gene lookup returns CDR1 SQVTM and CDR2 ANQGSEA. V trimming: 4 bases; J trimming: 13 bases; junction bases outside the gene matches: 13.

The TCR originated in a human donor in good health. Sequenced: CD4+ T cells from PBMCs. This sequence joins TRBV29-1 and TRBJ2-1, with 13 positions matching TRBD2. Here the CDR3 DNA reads TGCAGCGTTGCGTCGGGGACTAGCGGGGACGATAATCAGTTCTTC. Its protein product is CSVASGTSGDDNQFF.